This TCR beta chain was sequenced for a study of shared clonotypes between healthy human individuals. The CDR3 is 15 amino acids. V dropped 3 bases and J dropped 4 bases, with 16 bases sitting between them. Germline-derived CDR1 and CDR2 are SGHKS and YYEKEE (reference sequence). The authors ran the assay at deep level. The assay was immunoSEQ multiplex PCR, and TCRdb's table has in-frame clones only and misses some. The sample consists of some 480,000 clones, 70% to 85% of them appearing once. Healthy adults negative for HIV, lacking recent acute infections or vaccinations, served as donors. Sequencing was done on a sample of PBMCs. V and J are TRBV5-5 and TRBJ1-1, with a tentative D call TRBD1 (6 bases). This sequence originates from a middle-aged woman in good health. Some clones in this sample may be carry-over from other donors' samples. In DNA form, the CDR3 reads TGTGCCAGCAGCTCAACCTACGGGGGCTCCACTGAAGCTTTCTTT. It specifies CASSSTYGGSTEAFF.